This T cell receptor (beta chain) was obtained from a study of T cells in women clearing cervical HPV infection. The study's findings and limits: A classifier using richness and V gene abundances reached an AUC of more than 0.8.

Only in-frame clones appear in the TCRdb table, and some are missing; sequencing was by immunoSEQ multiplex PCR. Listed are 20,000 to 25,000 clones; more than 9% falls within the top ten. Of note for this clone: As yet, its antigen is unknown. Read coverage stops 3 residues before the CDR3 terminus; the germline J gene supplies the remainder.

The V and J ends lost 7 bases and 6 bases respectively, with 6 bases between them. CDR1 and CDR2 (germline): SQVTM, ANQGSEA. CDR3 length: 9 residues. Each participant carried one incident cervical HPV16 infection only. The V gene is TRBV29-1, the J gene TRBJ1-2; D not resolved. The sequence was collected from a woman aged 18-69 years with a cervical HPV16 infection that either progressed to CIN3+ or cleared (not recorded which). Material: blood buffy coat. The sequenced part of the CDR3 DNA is TGCAGCGAGGCTGATGGC. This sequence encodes CSEADG. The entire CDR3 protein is CSEADGYTF.